This T cell receptor beta chain stems from a study of blood T cell repertoires in COVID-19. This CDR3 contains 14 residues. CDR1 and CDR2 (germline): LNHDA, SQIVND (reference sequence). Trimming cost V 5 bases and J 6 bases, with 17 bases left between them. This table comes from immunoSEQ multiplex PCR, and its TCRdb copy is limited to in-frame clones, with some not included. The table has 110,000 or so clones, about 90% seen once; the top ten hold about 8%. This chain links TRBV19 with TRBJ2-7, with D unclear. The sample comprised peripheral blood. This TCR came from a human donor in a cohort sampled during active COVID-19. In DNA, the CDR3 is TGTGCCAGTAGTCCGCGACTGGGTAGGCTCGAGCAGTACTTC. Translating it yields CASSPRLGRLEQYF.